The source of this T cell receptor (beta chain) is a study of response to subunit inactivated influenza vaccine. There are many counts of this clonotype. The antigen is unknown. TCRdb ran MiXCR on the RT-PCR reads and lists one entry per CDR3 protein. In the table there are more than 550,000 distinct CDR3 sequences, approximately 10% of which are singletons. Study observations and caveats: The authors put forward the suggestion that each seasonal influenza vaccination may bring in only a limited number of new T cells.

The CDR3 has 15 residues. Trimming left V 2 bases short and J 0 bases short, with 8 bases between. Per the germline V gene, CDR1 is LGHNA and CDR2 is YSLEER. These data also featured in a second study, about T cells expressing NK-cell markers. This second study notes: Template switching by 5'RACE with UMIs generated the TCR beta cDNA. It was still unclear whether expanded NKG2C+ T cell clones were HCMV specific.

The sequenced sample was PBMCs from blood, obtained on the day of vaccination. This sequence was found in a man in his fifties or sixties who received an inactivated influenza vaccine. The J gene is TRBJ1-3, the V gene TRBV4-3, with a weak D call TRBD1 (5 bases). The CDR3, as DNA: TGCGCCAGCAGCCAATCCGGGACCTCTGGAAACACCATATATTTT. Translating gives CASSQSGTSGNTIYF.